These 2 T cell receptor beta chains came from one sample sequenced in a study of brain T cells in children with intractable seizures. The time point here: blood from clinic visit 5 months post-surgery; TSC patient then seizure free. Sequencing used immunoSEQ multiplex PCR; TCRdb keeps in-frame clones, though not all of them. Found here are about 340,000 clones, roughly 92% of them singletons; the top ten hold 5.5% to 6%. The sequenced sample was peripheral blood, obtained less than 6 months after surgery. These receptors all come from a boy younger than two with tuberous sclerosis and intractable seizures.

This clone has more than one count but fewer than ten. The chain employs TRBV29-1 and TRBJ2-5; D unresolved. Germline assignment: CDR1 SQVTM and CDR2 ANQGSEA. V was cut by 2 bases and J by 3 bases, with 4 bases left in between. This CDR3 has 11 residues. The CDR3 DNA reads as TGCAGCGTTGAACAAGAAGAGACCCAGTACTTC. Amino acids: CSVEQEETQYF.

The genes are TRBV6-1 and TRBJ1-5, with TRBD1 matching over 8 bases. J gave up 3 bases and V 2 bases, and 12 bases lay outside the gene matches. The CDR3 is 18 residues long. Germline CDR1 is MNHNS and CDR2 is SASEGT. The CDR3 spells CASSEFGKGQGFNQPQHF. CDR3 nucleotide sequence: TGTGCCAGCAGTGAATTTGGGAAAGGACAGGGTTTCAATCAGCCCCAGCATTTT.